This T cell receptor (beta chain) is drawn from a study of Graves' ophthalmopathy and Graves' hyperthyroidism. CDR1 SNHLY and CDR2 FYNNEI come from the germline V gene. Losses at the gene ends were 6 bases for V and 4 bases for J; bases not matched to a gene: 7. The CDR3 is 14 amino acids. In donors with ophthalmopathy, activity was moderate-to-severe, with CAS ≥3, NOSPECS ≥4 and duration under 3 months. Ineligible for inclusion were patients with other autoimmune diseases, uncontrolled infections, pregnancy or lactation. Thyroid ultrasound, orbital computed tomography, TRAb, serum thyroxine and clinical symptoms formed the basis of diagnosis. PBMCs came from less than 12 ml of fresh peripheral blood. The authors amplified TCR beta CDR3 regions, and they did so from RNA transcripts for repertoire sequencing. Second-round multiplex PCR followed a first-round RT-PCR using HTBI primers. MiXCR, run by TCRdb on the multiplex PCR reads, gives a single entry per CDR3 protein. Counted here are about 220,000 distinct CDR3 sequences, approximately 21% occurring once; the ten biggest clones make up about 46%.

This clonotype originated in a woman aged 45-65 years with Graves' ophthalmopathy. The V and J genes are TRBV2 and TRBJ1-2, with 8 bases aligning to TRBD1. Sequencing was done on a sample of peripheral blood. The CDR3 nucleotides read TGTGCCAGCAGAGGGACAGGAGACTTCTATGGCTACACCTTC. Translating gives CASRGTGDFYGYTF.